This T cell receptor (beta chain) was sequenced for a study of blood T cell repertoires in COVID-19. The overall study: There were acute and convalescent COVID-19 samples, and they came from the United States, Italy and Spain. Sample material is recorded as cDNA or gDNA derived from T cells, B-cell-depleted T cells, or PBMCs.

Seattle cases were enrolled at active infection and followed longitudinally. The CDR3 contains 14 residues. Trimming took 6 bases from V and 4 from J; bases not matched to a gene: 7. Germline V CDR1 and CDR2: MNHEY, SVGAGI. As processed by the authors: Estimated nucleated cell counts came from reference gene primer amplification. Profiling relied on immunoSEQ multiplex PCR, and the TCRdb table lists in-frame clones only, not all of them. V and J calls and clone size are as listed in that table; D and trimming were resolved from the DNA. The sample contains 200,000 to 250,000 clones, around 83% of which appear only once.

What was sequenced was peripheral blood. This TCR came from a woman older than 75 with COVID-19, enrolled during active disease. The chain has TRBV6-5 and TRBJ1-2; 8 bases are a match to TRBD1. The CDR3 region is CASSTTGGAYGYTF. The DNA for the CDR3 is TGTGCCAGCAGCACCACAGGGGGTGCCTATGGCTACACCTTC.